This is a list of T cell receptor beta chains from one sample in a study of blood T cells in healthy people across ages. TCRdb redid the calling of the 5' RACE reads with MiXCR, one entry per CDR3 protein. The sample holds around 1,700,000 distinct CDR3 sequences, 28% seen once. Sequencing used blood. These receptors were collected from a woman in her 30s in good health. Both conserved end residues are part of each CDR3. The D gene is left open where the match is weak.

V gene	D gene	CDR3 protein
TRBV10-2	-	CASSDREEGVLETQYF
TRBV4-1	-	CASSRTWDSTYNEQFF
TRBV12-3/TRBV12-4	-	CASSLVGTFNYGYTF
TRBV12-3/TRBV12-4	-	CASSRGSGVRREQYF
TRBV6-2/TRBV6-3	-	CASRGTAVPEQYF
TRBV29-1	TRBD1	CSGQGSGVGNEQFF
TRBV7-2	-	CASSFGGLLNDQETQYF
TRBV5-5	TRBD1	CASSFPGQGGNTGELFF
TRBV5-5	-	CASSLEGTTSLEQYF
TRBV7-9	-	CASSFNREQFF
TRBV7-9	TRBD1	CASSGPGPRGNLDTQYF
TRBV12-3/TRBV12-4	-	CASQAGGAAYNEQYF
TRBV7-2	-	CASSLMEKGYTF
TRBV5-1	TRBD1	CASSANRGNTEAFF
TRBV5-5	TRBD1	CASSFLGGINEQYF
TRBV5-1	TRBD2	CASSSLMSSGSRETQYF
TRBV20-1	-	CSALKTGTSFETQYF
TRBV20-1	TRBD2	CSARSPAGGRFHEQFF
TRBV7-2	-	CASSLEGGRPGGTEAFF
TRBV5-1	TRBD1	CASSFDRGPTYYEQYF
TRBV27	-	CASVFAPGATYEQYF
TRBV29-1	TRBD1	CSVALAGTAYGYTF
TRBV5-1	-	CASSSGSGAAYNEQFF
TRBV6-1	-	CASRSRGALGPLAGQYGYTF
TRBV6-5	TRBD1	CASSPGTGHGYTF
TRBV24-1	TRBD2	CATSIGGRGLVYNEQFF
TRBV27	-	CASSSPGTTTNEQFF
TRBV12-3/TRBV12-4	-	CASSFLTTGGYTF
TRBV24-1	-	CATSDPHKNTEAFF
TRBV6-1	-	CASRRTIDSEQFF
TRBV5-1	-	CASNPGTFPPNEQFF
TRBV10-3	-	CAISESGNVNTEAFF
TRBV5-1	-	CASSPAGPGANVLTF
TRBV10-2	-	CASSESIVLVSYNEQFF
TRBV5-4	-	CACSVDPSRIETQYF
TRBV5-1	-	CASSLVLGAKNIQYF
TRBV2	TRBD1	CSSRDRDIYEQYF
TRBV20-1	TRBD1	CSARNRGEGRPQHF
TRBV7-2	-	CASSSTGQSYGYTF
TRBV5-5	TRBD1	CASSLMMGQGTDTQYF
TRBV12-3/TRBV12-4	-	CASSWGRPPHSYNEQFF